This paragraph covers one TCR beta chain sequence. The antigen remains unidentified. This sample is part of a study of CD8 T cells in ankylosing spondylitis. CDR1 MNHEY and CDR2 SVGEGT come from the germline V gene. The length of the CDR3 is 14 residues. The V end was cut by 0 bases, the J end by 10 bases, with 13 bases between. Study-wide findings and caveats: Seemingly characteristic of ankylosing spondylitis blood was a TCR beta motif consisting of fewer than 10 highly homologous variants.

Via MiXCR, TCRdb re-called the 5' RACE reads, giving one row per CDR3 protein. The table shows hundreds of thousands of distinct CDR3 sequences, with 17% occurring only once. Sequencing was carried out using blood, either unsorted or a sorted T cell fraction (not recorded which). The chain employs TRBV6-2 or TRBV6-3 and TRBJ2-1; D unclear. The receptor's source is a male donor with ankylosing spondylitis. CDR3 DNA: TGTGCCAGCAGTTACTCGAGCCAAGTTGGCGAGCAGTTCTTC. Amino acid sequence: CASSYSSQVGEQFF.